One sample yielded the 22 T cell receptor beta chains listed below, sequenced in a study of blood T cell repertoires in COVID-19. TCRdb's copy holds only in-frame clones and misses some; the assay was immunoSEQ multiplex PCR. This table holds just over 350,000 clones, 70% to 90% found once. The sample was peripheral blood. Receptors were obtained from a woman aged 55 to 70 with COVID-19, enrolled during active disease.

The chain is built from TRBV7-2 and TRBJ2-7, with TRBD2 identical over 9 bases. CDR1 is SGHTA, CDR2 FQGNSA, per germline. The CDR3 spans 14 residues. Trimming cost V 2 bases and J 2 bases; bases outside gene matches: 1. CDR3 DNA: TGTGCCAGCAGCTTACGGACTAGCGCCTACGAGCAGTACTTC. Residues: CASSLRTSAYEQYF.

The chain uses TRBV30 and TRBJ1-1, with 7 bases aligning to TRBD1. The V gene end was trimmed by 2 bases and the J gene end by 2 bases; junction bases not matched to a gene: 5. This CDR3 is 14 amino acids long. Germline V gene sequence: CDR1 GTSNPN, CDR2 SVGIG (reference sequence). CDR3 nucleotide sequence: TGTGCCTGGAGTCGACAGGGCGGAAACACTGAAGCTTTCTTT. This translates into CAWSRQGGNTEAFF.

The gene calls are TRBV25-1 and TRBJ2-1; TRBD2 is a possible D gene (6 bases). This CDR3 is 10 amino acids long. Germline-derived CDR1 and CDR2 are MGHDK and SYGVNS. V gave up 8 bases and J gave up 13 bases, with 12 bases separating them. The DNA for the CDR3 is TGTGCCAGCGGAGGGCCACATCAGTTCTTC. Encoded protein: CASGGPHQFF.

The chain carries TRBV9 and TRBJ1-1; D uncertain. Germline CDR1 is SGDLS and CDR2 is YYNGEE. Trimming took 0 bases from V and 0 from J, leaving 6 bases between them. The CDR3 covers 14 residues. The CDR3 nucleotides are TGTGCCAGCAGCGTAGATAATTTGAACACTGAAGCTTTCTTT. Residues: CASSVDNLNTEAFF.

The rearrangement links TRBV27 to TRBJ2-5; 14 bases line up with TRBD2. Germline values: CDR1 MNHEY, CDR2 SMNVEV (reference sequence). This CDR3 has 16 residues. Trimming removed 6 bases from V and 4 bases from J; junction bases left unmatched: 7. CDR3 nucleotides: TGTGCCAGCAGGTTGACTAGCGGGGGGGGAAGAGAGACCCAGTACTTC. Protein sequence: CASRLTSGGGRETQYF.

The chain has TRBV18 and TRBJ1-5; 7 bases line up with TRBD1. Per germline, CDR1 KGHSH and CDR2 LQKENI. The J segment lost 7 bases and the V segment lost 1 base, leaving 4 bases of the junction unmatched. The CDR3 length is 14 residues. The CDR3 region is CASSPQGANQPQHF. DNA of the CDR3: TGTGCCAGCTCACCACAGGGGGCTAACCAGCCCCAGCATTTT.

The gene calls are TRBV3-1 (or the pseudogene TRBV3-2) and TRBJ2-7, with D possibly being TRBD2 (6 bases). The germline V and J ends were trimmed by 5 bases and 1 base, with 15 bases remaining between them. Germline assignment: CDR1 LGHDT and CDR2 YNNKEL (reference sequence). The CDR3 has 15 amino acids. Here the CDR3 reads CASSLAAAGSYEQYF. As DNA, the CDR3 is TGTGCCAGCAGCTTAGCGGCCGCCGGGTCCTACGAGCAGTACTTC.

The chain is built from TRBV19 and TRBJ2-1; D may be TRBD1 (6 bases). This CDR3 region has 14 residues. Germline V CDR1 and CDR2: LNHDA, SQIVND (reference sequence). The V gene lost 4 bases and the J gene lost 10 bases, with 17 bases spanning the gap. The CDR3 sequence: CASSRTGTLLEQFF. The DNA of the CDR3 is TGTGCCAGTAGTAGAACCGGGACACTACTAGAGCAGTTCTTC.

The rearrangement links TRBV6-1 to TRBJ2-7; 14 bases align to TRBD2. Germline assignment: CDR1 MNHNS and CDR2 SASEGT. The CDR3 contains 15 residues. The trim removed 3 bases at V and 3 bases at J, leaving 1 base unmatched. CDR3 in DNA: TGTGCCAGCAGTGACGGACTAGCGGGGGGCTACGAGCAGTACTTC. Translation: CASSDGLAGGYEQYF.

The rearrangement links TRBV19 to TRBJ2-7; the match to TRBD1 covers 8 bases. V shed 3 bases and J 1 base; nucleotides not matched to a gene: 5. The germline V gene encodes CDR1 LNHDA and CDR2 SQIVND (reference sequence). The CDR3 sequence is 15 residues long. The CDR3 coding sequence is TGTGCCAGTAGTATTAAACAGGGGGGATCCTACGAGCAGTACTTC. Residues: CASSIKQGGSYEQYF.

This chain connects TRBV6-5 to TRBJ1-2, with D possibly being TRBD1 (6 bases). Germline V gives CDR1 MNHEY, CDR2 SVGAGI. The CDR3 has 14 residues. Trimming removed 5 bases at V and 2 bases at J, with 12 bases between. For the CDR3, the DNA is TGTGCCAGCAGTAACACAGACAGGAACTATGGCTACACCTTC. Residues: CASSNTDRNYGYTF.

The rearrangement links TRBV23-1 to TRBJ1-1; D gene uncertain. TRBV23-1 qualifies as an ORF whose function is uncertain. The CDR3 runs to 11 residues. V was cut by 5 bases and J by 7 bases, with 8 bases left in between. CDR3 region: CASSKGDEAFF. In DNA form, the CDR3 reads TGCGCCAGCAGTAAGGGAGATGAAGCTTTCTTT.

The rearrangement uses TRBV30 and TRBJ2-7; D might be TRBD1 (6 bases). V lost 8 bases, J lost 3 bases, and 29 bases lay in between. This CDR3 has 17 amino acids. CDR1 is GTSNPN, CDR2 SVGIG, per germline (reference sequence). Here the CDR3 reads CALEEEDFRDKDYEQYF. CDR3 bases: TGTGCCCTGGAGGAGGAGGACTTTCGGGACAAAGACTACGAGCAGTACTTC.

This clone was seen more than once but under ten times. V and J are TRBV6-6 and TRBJ2-7; D is undetermined. V lost 8 bases and J 9 bases, leaving 20 bases between the germline ends. Germline CDR1 is MNHNY and CDR2 is SVGAGI (reference sequence). The CDR3 covers 13 residues. The CDR3 reads CASWAGASAAQYF. The CDR3 DNA reads TGTGCCAGCTGGGCCGGCGCCTCGGCAGCGCAGTACTTC.

In its sample, this clone was seen a few times. The V and J genes are TRBV3-1 (or the pseudogene TRBV3-2) and TRBJ1-2; D unclear. CDR3 length: 12 residues. CDR1 is LGHDT, CDR2 YNNKEL, per germline (reference sequence). Trimming took off 3 bases at V and 8 bases at J, with 10 bases between the two ends. CDR3 in DNA: TGTGCCAGCAGCCAGGGGAGGGAAGGCTACACCTTC. Amino acid sequence: CASSQGREGYTF.

The gene calls are TRBV2 and TRBJ2-5; possibly TRBD1 for D (6 bases). Per germline, CDR1 SNHLY and CDR2 FYNNEI. CDR3 size: 14 residues. The ends were cut back, 6 bases at V and 5 bases at J, with 16 bases in the middle. Here the CDR3 reads CASRKDRPGETQYF. As DNA, the CDR3 is TGTGCCAGCAGGAAAGACAGGCCCGGGGAGACCCAGTACTTC. Full variable domain (missing parts from reference TRBV2 and TRBJ2-5): EPEVTQTPSHQVTQMGQEVILRCVPISNHLYFYWYRQILGQKVEFLVSFYNNEISEKSEIFDDQFSVERPDGSNFTLKIRSTKLEDSAMYFCASRKDRPGETQYFGPGTRLLVL.

V and J are TRBV6-5 and TRBJ1-3, with D perhaps matching TRBD1 (6 bases). The CDR3 loop spans 15 amino acids. Looked up from germline, CDR1 is MNHEY and CDR2 is SVGAGI. Trimming stripped 5 bases from V and 4 bases from J, with 15 bases between. CDR3 coding DNA: TGTGCCAGCAGTCTAGATACAGGGACGGGAAACACCATATATTTT. It codes for CASSLDTGTGNTIYF.

The chain joins TRBV9 to TRBJ1-2; 8 nucleotides agree with TRBD1. Germline V lookup: CDR1 SGDLS, CDR2 YYNGEE. V was clipped by 0 bases and J by 4 bases; unmatched bases: 5. The CDR3 length is 15 residues. CDR3 protein: CASSVGTGLGYGYTF. The CDR3 nucleotides read TGTGCCAGCAGCGTAGGGACAGGGTTGGGCTATGGCTACACCTTC.

Only one count was recorded for this clone. DNA of the CDR3: TGTGCTAGTGGTTTACTCGGGAAACACAATGAGCAGTTCTTC. Protein sequence: CASGLLGKHNEQFF. The chain joins TRBV12-5 to TRBJ2-1; weak D call: TRBD2 (5 bases). Germline V gene data show CDR1 as LGHNT and CDR2 as FRNRAP. The CDR3 runs 14 residues. With 3 bases removed from V and 5 bases from J, the gap between germline ends came to 11 bases.

The table lists this clone with a count of one. The J gene is TRBJ1-4, the V gene TRBV9; 7 positions match TRBD1. The CDR3 is 15 residues long. The ends lost 2 bases at V and 5 bases at J; junction bases unmatched: 6. Germline V gene lookup returns CDR1 SGDLS and CDR2 YYNGEE. The CDR3 DNA is TGTGCCAGCAGCGTCGCAGGGGGGTCAAATGAAAAACTGTTTTTT. Protein sequence: CASSVAGGSNEKLFF.

V usage is TRBV6-5 and J usage is TRBJ2-7, with TRBD1 matching over 7 bases. The CDR3 spans 14 residues. Germline V gene lookup returns CDR1 MNHEY and CDR2 SVGAGI. V trimming: 4 bases; J trimming: 4 bases; junction bases outside the gene matches: 7. CDR3 amino acids: CASSLGDSTYEQYF. The DNA of the CDR3 is TGTGCCAGCAGTTTAGGGGACAGCACATACGAGCAGTACTTC.

The rearrangement joins TRBV30 to TRBJ2-1; 8 bases agree with TRBD1. This CDR3 is 15 amino acids long. Germline lookup yields CDR1 GTSNPN and CDR2 SVGIG (reference sequence). Unmatched junction bases numbered 4, after V lost 1 base and J lost 2 bases. CDR3: CAWSGTGNAYNEQFF. For the CDR3, the DNA is TGTGCCTGGAGTGGGACAGGGAACGCCTACAATGAGCAGTTCTTC. Based on the CDR3 plus reference TRBV30 and TRBJ2-1, the full variable domain is SQTIHQWPATLVQPVGSPLSLECTVEGTSNPNLYWYRQAAGRGLQLLFYSVGIGQISSEVPQNLSASRPQDRQFILSSKKLLLSDSGFYLCAWSGTGNAYNEQFFGPGTRLTVL.